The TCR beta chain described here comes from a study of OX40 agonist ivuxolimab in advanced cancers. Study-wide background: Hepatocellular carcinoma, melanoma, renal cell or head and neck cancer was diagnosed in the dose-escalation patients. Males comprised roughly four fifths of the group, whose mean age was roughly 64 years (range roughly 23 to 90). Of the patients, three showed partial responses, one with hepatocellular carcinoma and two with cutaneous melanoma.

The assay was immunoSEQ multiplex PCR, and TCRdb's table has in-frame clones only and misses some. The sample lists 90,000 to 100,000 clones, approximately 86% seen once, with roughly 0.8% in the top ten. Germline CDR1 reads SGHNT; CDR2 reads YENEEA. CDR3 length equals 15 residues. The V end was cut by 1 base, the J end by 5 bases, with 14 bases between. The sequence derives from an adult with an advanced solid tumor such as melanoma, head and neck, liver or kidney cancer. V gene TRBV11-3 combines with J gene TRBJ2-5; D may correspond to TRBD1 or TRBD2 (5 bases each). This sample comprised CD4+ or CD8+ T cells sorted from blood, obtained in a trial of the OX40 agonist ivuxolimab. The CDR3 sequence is CASSLGISGTETQYF. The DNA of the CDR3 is TGTGCCAGCAGCTTAGGGATCTCTGGGACCGAGACCCAGTACTTC.